This TCR beta chain was documented in a study of T cell responses to AZD1222 COVID-19 vaccine. Points from the study as a whole: Clonal diversity was possibly underestimated; the donors were predominantly white British and more often female. Recipients of AZD1222 seropositive at baseline numbered only 6 or 7.

This CDR3 has 14 amino acids. Germline V gene data show CDR1 as GTSNPN and CDR2 as SVGIG (reference sequence). Deletions cut 2 bases from V and 3 bases from J, with 12 bases between. As to this clone: Its antigen is as yet unknown.

Method: immunoSEQ multiplex PCR; TCRdb's copy keeps in-frame clones and lacks some. The table lists 150,000 or so clones, roughly nine tenths of them singletons. The clonotype comes from an adult who received the AZD1222 COVID-19 vaccine. Sequencing was performed on peripheral blood, taken 28 days after the second AZD1222 dose. The rearrangement links TRBV30 to TRBJ2-3; perhaps D is TRBD1 or TRBD2 (6 bases each). The CDR3 here is CAWSPGGGTDTQYF. CDR3 DNA: TGTGCCTGGAGTCCCGGGGGCGGTACAGATACGCAGTATTTT.